The 10 T cell receptor beta chains reported below all come from one sample, sequenced in a study of shared clonotypes between healthy human individuals. Sequenced by immunoSEQ multiplex PCR; TCRdb stores in-frame clones only, minus some. The sample has more than 2 million clones, over 85% seen once; the top ten hold 0.1% to 0.15%. Specimen: naive CD4+ T cells sorted from blood. Subset described: CD45RA+ positively selected. The receptors here all came from a young man in good health.

The J gene is TRBJ2-7, the V gene TRBV7-2; perhaps TRBD1 as D (5 bases). The CDR3 is 15 residues long. Trimming shortened V by 1 base and J by 4 bases, and 14 bases separated the two germline ends. In germline, CDR1 is SGHTA, CDR2 FQGNSA. The CDR3 sequence is CASSLVSGIGYEQYF. The CDR3 DNA reads TGTGCCAGCAGCTTAGTGTCAGGGATTGGGTACGAGCAGTACTTC.

This chain connects TRBV6-5 to TRBJ1-2; D is unclear. The V and J ends lost 6 bases and 8 bases respectively, with 10 bases between them. Per germline, CDR1 MNHEY and CDR2 SVGAGI. The CDR3 sequence is 11 residues long. CDR3 protein: CASSYGIGYTF. The CDR3 bases are TGTGCCAGCAGCTACGGCATCGGCTACACCTTC.

This chain connects TRBV21-1 to TRBJ2-7; TRBD1, as called in the table, went unchecked against the DNA. TRBV21-1 is recorded as a pseudogene. The CDR3 has 15 amino acids. CDR3 in amino acids: CASSPHQGITYEQYF. Written as DNA, the CDR3 is TGTGCCAGCAGCCCCCACCAGGGGATAACCTACGAGCAGTACTTC.

The chain has TRBV7-2 and TRBJ2-7; D is unclear. Trimming took off 0 bases at V and 3 bases at J, with 15 bases between the two ends. Germline loops: CDR1 SGHTA, CDR2 FQGNSA. This CDR3 region has 16 residues. The CDR3 region has the DNA TGTGCCAGCAGCTTAGCCCACCGGTACGGTGACTACGAGCAGTACTTC. Translating it yields CASSLAHRYGDYEQYF.

The chain couples TRBV28 to TRBJ1-3, with D perhaps TRBD1 (5 bases). This CDR3 spans 13 amino acids. V shed 4 bases and J shed 4 bases, with 8 bases lying between them. Germline lookup yields CDR1 MDHEN and CDR2 SYDVKM. CDR3 DNA sequence: TGTGCCAGCAGTTCGGGGGTGGGAAACACCATATATTTT. It specifies CASSSGVGNTIYF.

V usage is TRBV18 and J usage is TRBJ2-6, with D uncertain. Trimming removed 3 bases at V and 1 base at J, with 13 bases between. CDR3 size: 17 residues. CDR1 KGHSH and CDR2 LQKENI come from the germline V gene. For the CDR3, the DNA is TGTGCCAGCTCACCGGCCGGTCCGTCGTCTGGGGCCAACGTCCTGACTTTC. Protein sequence: CASSPAGPSSGANVLTF.

This clone was seen once. V is TRBV7-6 and J is TRBJ2-3; 9 bases map to TRBD2. The ends lost 3 bases at V and 3 bases at J; junction bases unmatched: 7. Germline V lookup: CDR1 SGHVS, CDR2 FNYEAQ. This CDR3 has 16 residues. The CDR3 DNA reads as TGTGCCAGCAGCTTGCGGGGGGGGGCCAGTACAGATACGCAGTATTTT. This gives the protein CASSLRGGASTDTQYF.

The chain employs TRBV2 and TRBJ1-1; TRBD1 is a possible D gene (6 bases). CDR1 is SNHLY, CDR2 FYNNEI, per germline. Between the trimmed V and J ends, which lost 3 bases and 6 bases, there was a span of 11 bases. The CDR3 covers 13 residues. The CDR3 protein is CASSEGAVSEAFF. CDR3 sequence (DNA): TGTGCCAGCAGTGAGGGGGCTGTATCTGAAGCTTTCTTT.

The rearrangement joins TRBV10-3 to TRBJ2-7; 10 positions match TRBD2. This CDR3 spans 14 amino acids. From germline, CDR1 is ENHRY and CDR2 SYGVKD. The V segment lost 6 bases and the J segment 4 bases; nucleotides outside the gene matches: 6. This chain's CDR3 is CAIRLAGEGYEQYF. The CDR3 coding sequence is TGTGCCATCAGGCTAGCGGGAGAGGGGTACGAGCAGTACTTC.

The rearrangement links TRBV19 to TRBJ1-3; D call uncertain. Per germline, CDR1 LNHDA and CDR2 SQIVND (reference sequence). This CDR3 has 15 amino acids. V lost 6 bases to trimming and J lost 2 bases, with 14 bases between them. The CDR3 is CASSPRWVPGNTIYF. CDR3 nucleotides: TGTGCCAGTAGCCCTCGTTGGGTTCCTGGAAACACCATATATTTT.